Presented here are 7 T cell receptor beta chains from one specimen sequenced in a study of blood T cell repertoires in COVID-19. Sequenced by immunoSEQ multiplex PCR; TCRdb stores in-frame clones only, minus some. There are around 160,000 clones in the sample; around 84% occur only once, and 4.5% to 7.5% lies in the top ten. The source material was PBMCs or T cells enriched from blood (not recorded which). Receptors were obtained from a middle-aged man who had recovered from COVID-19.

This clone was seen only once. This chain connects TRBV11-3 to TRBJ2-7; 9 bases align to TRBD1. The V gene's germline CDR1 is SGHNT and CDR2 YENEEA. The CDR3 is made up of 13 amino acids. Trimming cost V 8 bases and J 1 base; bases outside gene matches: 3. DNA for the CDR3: TGTGCCAGCCCGACAGGGGGATCCTACGAGCAGTACGTC. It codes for CASPTGGSYEQYV.

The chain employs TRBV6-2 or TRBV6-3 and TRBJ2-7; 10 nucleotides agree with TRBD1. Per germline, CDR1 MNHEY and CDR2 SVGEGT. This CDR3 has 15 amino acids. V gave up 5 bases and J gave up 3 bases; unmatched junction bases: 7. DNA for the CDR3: TGTGCCAGCAGTACCCTCGGGACAGGGGACTACGAGCAGTACTTC. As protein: CASSTLGTGDYEQYF.

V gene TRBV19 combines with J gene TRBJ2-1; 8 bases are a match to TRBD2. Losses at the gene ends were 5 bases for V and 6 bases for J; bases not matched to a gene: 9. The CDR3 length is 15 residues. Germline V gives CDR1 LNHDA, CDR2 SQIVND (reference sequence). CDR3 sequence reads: CASSYAGGAFNEQFF. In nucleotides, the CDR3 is TGTGCCAGTAGTTATGCCGGGGGGGCCTTCAATGAGCAGTTCTTC.

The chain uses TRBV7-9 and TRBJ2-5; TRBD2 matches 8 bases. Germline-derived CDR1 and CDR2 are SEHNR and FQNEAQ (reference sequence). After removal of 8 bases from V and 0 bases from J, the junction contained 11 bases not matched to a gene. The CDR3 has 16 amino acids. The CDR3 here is CASVPGGGSYQETQYF. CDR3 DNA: TGTGCCAGCGTTCCGGGGGGGGGCTCGTACCAAGAGACCCAGTACTTC.

CDR3 sequence (DNA): TGCAGCGTTGACCTCCCGGGGGGGGCCTACAATGAGCAGTTCTTC. Encoded protein: CSVDLPGGAYNEQFF. This chain connects TRBV29-1 to TRBJ2-1; 8 positions agree with TRBD2. The CDR3 extends over 15 amino acids. Germline V lookup: CDR1 SQVTM, CDR2 ANQGSEA. The trim removed 3 bases at V and 2 bases at J, leaving 6 bases unmatched.

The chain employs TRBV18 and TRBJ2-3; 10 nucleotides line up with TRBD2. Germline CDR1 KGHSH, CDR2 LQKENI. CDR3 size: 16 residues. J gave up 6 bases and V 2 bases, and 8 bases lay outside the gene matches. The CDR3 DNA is TGTGCCAGCTCACCAGGAAAGCGGGGGGGCCTGGATACGCAGTATTTT. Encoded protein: CASSPGKRGGLDTQYF.

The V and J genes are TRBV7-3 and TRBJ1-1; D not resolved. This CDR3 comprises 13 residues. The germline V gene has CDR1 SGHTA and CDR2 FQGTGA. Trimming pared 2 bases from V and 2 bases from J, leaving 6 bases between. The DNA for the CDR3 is TGTGCCAGCAGCTTAGGGCGTAACACTGAAGCTTTCTTT. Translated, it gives CASSLGRNTEAFF.